These 6 T cell receptor beta chains share one sample of origin, sequenced in a study of blood T cell repertoires in COVID-19. Only in-frame clones appear in the TCRdb table, and some are missing; sequencing was by immunoSEQ multiplex PCR. The data hold approximately 330,000 clones, with approximately 88% observed a single time. Input material: peripheral blood. The source of these receptors is a man aged 30 to 45 with COVID-19, enrolled during active disease.

The count of this clone is one. V gene TRBV27 combines with J gene TRBJ2-4, with TRBD2 matching over 9 bases. The CDR3 sequence is 15 residues long. The V gene's germline CDR1 is MNHEY and CDR2 SMNVEV (reference sequence). The J segment lost 1 base and the V segment lost 3 bases, leaving 1 base of the junction unmatched. CDR3 protein: CASSFAGGAKNIQYF. CDR3 sequence (DNA): TGTGCCAGCAGTTTCGCGGGGGGGGCCAAAAACATTCAGTACTTC.

As regards this clone: At the DNA level, this CDR3 is encoded by other sequences in the same sample as well. V gene TRBV2 combines with J gene TRBJ1-5, with 7 bases aligning to TRBD1. Trimming removed 6 bases from V and 4 bases from J; junction bases left unmatched: 3. Germline CDR1 is SNHLY and CDR2 is FYNNEI. The CDR3 loop spans 13 amino acids. The CDR3 bases are TGTGCCAGCAGACGGGACAGTAATCAGCCCCAGCATTTT. This sequence encodes CASRRDSNQPQHF.

This clone occurred once. The V gene is TRBV4-2, the J gene TRBJ2-3; D might be TRBD2 (6 bases). CDR3 size: 17 residues. From germline, CDR1 is LGHNA and CDR2 YNFKEQ. Trimming pared 3 bases from V and 0 bases from J, leaving 16 bases between. The CDR3 region has the DNA TGTGCCAGCAGCCAGAGGGGCCCGGGACTGAGCACAGATACGCAGTATTTT. This translates into CASSQRGPGLSTDTQYF.

The genes are TRBV5-1 and TRBJ2-3; 8 positions agree with TRBD2. V lost 2 bases, J lost 2 bases, and 13 bases stayed unmatched. This CDR3 contains 18 residues. CDR1 is SGHRS and CDR2 is YFSETQ in the germline V gene. The CDR3 DNA reads as TGCGCCAGCAGCTTACTAGCGGCTTCGAACCCCTTCACAGATACGCAGTATTTT. This gives the protein CASSLLAASNPFTDTQYF.

The V gene is TRBV5-1, the J gene TRBJ2-4; D might be TRBD1 (6 bases). CDR3 length: 16 residues. Germline CDR1 is SGHRS and CDR2 is YFSETQ. V was cut by 3 bases and J by 0 bases, with 13 bases left in between. CDR3 in DNA: TGCGCCAGCAGCTACCAGACAGGCTTAGCCAAAAACATTCAGTACTTC. Amino acids: CASSYQTGLAKNIQYF.

This clone was observed a handful of times. V gene TRBV10-3 combines with J gene TRBJ1-5; D might be TRBD1 (5 bases). The germline gives CDR1 ENHRY, CDR2 SYGVKD. The CDR3 spans 15 residues. V was pared by 5 bases and J by 7 bases, with 18 bases between. The chain's CDR3 is CAISSGTAQWQPQHF. In DNA, the CDR3 is TGTGCCATCAGTAGCGGGACGGCCCAATGGCAGCCCCAGCATTTT.